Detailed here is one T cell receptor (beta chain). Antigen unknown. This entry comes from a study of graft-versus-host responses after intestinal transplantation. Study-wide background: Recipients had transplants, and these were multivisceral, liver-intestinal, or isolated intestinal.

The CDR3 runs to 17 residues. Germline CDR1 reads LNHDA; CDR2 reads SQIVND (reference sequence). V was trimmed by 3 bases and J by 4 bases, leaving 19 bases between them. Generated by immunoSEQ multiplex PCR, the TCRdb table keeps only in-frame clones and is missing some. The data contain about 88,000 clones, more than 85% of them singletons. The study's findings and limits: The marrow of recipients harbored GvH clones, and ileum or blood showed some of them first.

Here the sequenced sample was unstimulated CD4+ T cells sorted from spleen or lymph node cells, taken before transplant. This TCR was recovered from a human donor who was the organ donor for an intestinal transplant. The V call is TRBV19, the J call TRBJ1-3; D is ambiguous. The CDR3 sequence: CASSMRMSGRYGNTIYF. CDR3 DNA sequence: TGTGCCAGTAGTATGCGTATGTCGGGGAGATACGGAAACACCATATATTTT.